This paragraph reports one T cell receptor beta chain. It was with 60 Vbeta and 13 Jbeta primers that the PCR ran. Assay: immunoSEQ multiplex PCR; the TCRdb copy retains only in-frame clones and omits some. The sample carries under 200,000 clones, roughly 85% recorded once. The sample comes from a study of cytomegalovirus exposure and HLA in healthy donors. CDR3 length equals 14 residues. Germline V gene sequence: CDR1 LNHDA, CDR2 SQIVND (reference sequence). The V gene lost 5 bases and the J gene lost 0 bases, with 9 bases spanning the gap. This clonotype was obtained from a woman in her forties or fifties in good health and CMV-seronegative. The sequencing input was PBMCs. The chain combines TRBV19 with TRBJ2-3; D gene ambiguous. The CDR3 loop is CASSSFTSTDTQYF. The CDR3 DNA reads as TGTGCCAGTAGTTCCTTCACTAGCACAGATACGCAGTATTTT.